These 26 T cell receptor beta chains were all obtained from the same sample, sequenced in a study of T cells after posttransplantation cyclophosphamide. Assay used: immunoSEQ multiplex PCR; TCRdb lists only in-frame clones, some missing. The data show around 23,000 clones, about 86% seen once. Methotrexate plus calcineurin inhibitor accompanied controls' myeloablative marrow transplants; sampling was 1 year later. Sequenced material: PBMCs, taken 362 days after allogeneic stem cell transplant with calcineurin inhibitor and methotrexate. The receptors originated from a female patient between 25 and 45 years old who received an allogeneic stem cell transplant from an unrelated donor, was CMV-positive, and had acute and chronic GVHD. The graft donor may have given rise to some T cells.

A few counts support this clone. The gene calls are TRBV7-2 and TRBJ1-2, with 8 nucleotides matching TRBD1. This CDR3 comprises 15 residues. Trimming took 3 bases from V and 0 from J; bases not matched to a gene: 3. Germline lookup yields CDR1 SGHTA and CDR2 FQGNSA. The CDR3 here is CASSFPGGANYGYTF. In DNA, the CDR3 is TGTGCCAGCAGCTTCCCAGGGGGCGCTAACTATGGCTACACCTTC.

This sequence joins TRBV30 and TRBJ1-5; D gene uncertain. V lost 3 bases and J 7 bases, leaving 16 bases between the germline ends. Germline-derived CDR1 and CDR2 are GTSNPN and SVGIG (reference sequence). The CDR3 loop spans 14 amino acids. The CDR3: CAWSRSTEGQPQHF. The CDR3 DNA sequence: TGTGCCTGGAGCAGATCTACGGAGGGACAGCCCCAGCATTTT.

The J gene is TRBJ1-5, the V gene TRBV5-4, with D perhaps TRBD1 (6 bases). CDR1 is SGHNT, CDR2 YYREEE, per germline (reference sequence). The V and J ends lost 2 bases and 1 base respectively, with 13 bases between them. The CDR3 consists of 16 residues. The chain's CDR3 is CASSFGGGGSNQPQHF. CDR3 coding DNA: TGTGCCAGCAGCTTCGGGGGCGGGGGGAGCAATCAGCCCCAGCATTTT. Drawing the rest from reference TRBV5-4 and TRBJ1-5, the complete variable domain is ETGVTQSPTHLIKTRGQQVTLRCSSQSGHNTVSWYQQALGQGPQFIFQYYREEENGRGNFPPRFSGLQFPNYSSELNVNALELDDSALYLCASSFGGGGSNQPQHFGDGTRLSIL.

This clone was recorded once. The rearrangement joins TRBV7-2 to TRBJ2-7; 8 nucleotides match TRBD1. After removal of 11 bases from V and 2 bases from J, the junction contained 8 bases not matched to a gene. The CDR3 consists of 13 residues. Germline CDR1 SGHTA, CDR2 FQGNSA. The DNA for the CDR3 is TGTGCCGGGGGGACAGGCCCCCCCTACGAGCAGTACTTC. Protein sequence: CAGGTGPPYEQYF.

CDR3 sequence: CAWRRDTLYEQYF. The CDR3 coding sequence is TGTGCCTGGCGTAGGGACACATTATACGAGCAGTACTTC. V and J are TRBV30 and TRBJ2-5; perhaps TRBD1 as D (6 bases). The better agreement between TRBJ2-7 and the DNA end casts doubt on the J call. Germline loops: CDR1 GTSNPN, CDR2 SVGIG (reference sequence). CDR3 length equals 13 residues.

This clone was seen more than once but under ten times. The rearrangement links TRBV10-3 to TRBJ2-3; D is unclear. This CDR3 has 14 amino acids. Trimming shortened V by 3 bases and J by 0 bases, and 7 bases separated the two germline ends. Germline V gene sequence: CDR1 ENHRY, CDR2 SYGVKD. This chain's CDR3 is CAISELSSTDTQYF. CDR3 coding DNA: TGTGCCATCAGTGAACTGTCTAGCACAGATACGCAGTATTTT.

The chain is built from TRBV7-8 and TRBJ2-1; 8 positions agree with TRBD2. The CDR3 length is 14 residues. V shed 4 bases and J 8 bases; nucleotides not matched to a gene: 7. The germline gives CDR1 SGHVS, CDR2 FQNEAQ. CDR3 protein: CASSSTGGPDEQFF. The CDR3 DNA sequence: TGTGCCAGCAGCTCGACGGGGGGGCCGGATGAGCAGTTCTTC.

The J gene is TRBJ2-1, the V gene TRBV5-5; 7 nucleotides align to TRBD1. With 1 base clipped from V and 16 bases from J, the junction kept 11 bases outside the gene matches. CDR1 is SGHKS and CDR2 is YYEKEE in the germline V gene (reference sequence). There are 13 residues in the CDR3. The CDR3 region is CASSLFEGAASFF. The CDR3 region has the DNA TGTGCCAGCAGCTTGTTTGAGGGGGCTGCGTCTTTCTTC.

This chain links TRBV19 with TRBJ2-7, with 7 bases that match TRBD1. The germline V gene encodes CDR1 LNHDA and CDR2 SQIVND (reference sequence). This CDR3 has 16 amino acids. The J segment lost 3 bases and the V segment lost 4 bases, leaving 12 bases of the junction unmatched. CDR3 sequence: CASSTPPQGSVYEQYF. The CDR3 DNA is TGTGCCAGTAGTACACCACCACAGGGGTCCGTCTACGAGCAGTACTTC.

In nucleotides, the CDR3 is TGCGCCAGCAGCCACGGACAGAACAATGAGCAGTTCTTC. It codes for CASSHGQNNEQFF. V gene TRBV4-3 combines with J gene TRBJ2-1; weak D call: TRBD1 (6 bases). V was trimmed by 3 bases and J by 5 bases, leaving 8 bases between them. The length of the CDR3 is 13 residues. Germline lookup yields CDR1 LGHNA and CDR2 YSLEER.

This sequence joins TRBV11-2 and TRBJ2-7; 11 bases line up with TRBD2. Germline trimming cut 5 bases from V and 3 bases from J; bases unmatched to any gene: 9. Germline-derived CDR1 and CDR2 are SGHAT and FQNNGV. CDR3 length: 16 amino acids. CDR3 sequence reads: CASSHSLAGGSYEQYF. The DNA of the CDR3 is TGTGCCAGCAGCCACTCTCTAGCGGGAGGTAGCTACGAGCAGTACTTC.

Only one count was recorded for this clone. The rearrangement uses TRBV5-6 and TRBJ2-5; no reliable D call. The end of the DNA fits TRBJ2-7 better, so the J call may be wrong. In germline, CDR1 is SGHDT, CDR2 YYEEEE. CDR3 size: 13 residues. DNA of the CDR3: TGTGCCAGCAGCATTCGACCGTACTACGAGCAGTACTTC. Its translation: CASSIRPYYEQYF.

The chain links TRBV7-2 to TRBJ1-1; 9 nucleotides line up with TRBD1. Losses at the gene ends were 8 bases for V and 10 bases for J; bases not matched to a gene: 5. Germline assignment: CDR1 SGHTA and CDR2 FQGNSA. This CDR3 spans 11 amino acids. The CDR3 DNA is TGTGCCAGCGGGACAGGGCATCCAGCTTTCTTT. Translated: CASGTGHPAFF.

The genes are TRBV6-5 and TRBJ2-7; 9 bases line up with TRBD2. CDR3 size: 14 residues. Germline V gene sequence: CDR1 MNHEY, CDR2 SVGAGI. The V and J ends lost 6 bases and 9 bases, in that order; junction bases with no gene match: 12. CDR3 sequence (DNA): TGTGCCAGCAGATTAGCGGGAGCAGGGGGGAGGCAGTACTTC. Translation: CASRLAGAGGRQYF.

In its sample, this clone was seen once. The chain links TRBV7-9 to TRBJ1-4; the match to TRBD1 covers 10 bases. Trimming took 3 bases from V and 6 from J; bases not matched to a gene: 7. In germline, CDR1 is SEHNR, CDR2 FQNEAQ (reference sequence). CDR3 length equals 16 residues. CDR3: CASSFLTGTGDEKLFF. The CDR3 DNA sequence: TGTGCCAGCAGCTTCCTTACCGGGACAGGGGATGAAAAACTGTTTTTT. Supplemented by reference TRBV7-9 and TRBJ1-4, the full variable domain reads DTGVSQNPRHKITKRGQNVTFRCDPISEHNRLYWYRQTLGQGPEFLTYFQNEAQLEKSRLLSDRFSAERPKGSFSTLEIQRTEQGDSAMYLCASSFLTGTGDEKLFFGSGTQLSVL.

This clone has a single count. V is TRBV7-3 and J is TRBJ2-2; D gene unclear. CDR1 is SGHTA, CDR2 FQGTGA, per germline. Trimming removed 8 bases from V and 8 bases from J, with 12 bases in between. The CDR3 is made up of 12 amino acids. CDR3 sequence (DNA): TGTGCCAGCGGCCTCTTGCTTGGGGAGCTGTTTTTT. It is translated as CASGLLLGELFF.

The CDR3 DNA reads TGTGCCAGCTCACCAATCTTGGAGGGTTTCTCTGGAAACACCATATATTTT. Its translation: CASSPILEGFSGNTIYF. The chain employs TRBV18 and TRBJ1-3; D is unresolved. Trimming cost V 2 bases and J 0 bases, with 14 bases left between them. The CDR3 extends over 17 amino acids. Germline assignment: CDR1 KGHSH and CDR2 LQKENI.

The chain combines TRBV9 with TRBJ2-1; 8 bases align to TRBD2. The CDR3 spans 19 residues. CDR1 and CDR2 from the germline V gene are SGDLS and YYNGEE. Trimming took 2 bases from V and 8 from J; bases not matched to a gene: 21. For the CDR3, the DNA is TGTGCCAGCAGCGTCGCACCCCCGATCCGGGGGGGCGGGTTGTATGAGCAGTTCTTC. Translated, it gives CASSVAPPIRGGGLYEQFF.

This clone has just a few counts. J is TRBJ2-7 and V is TRBV6-5; perhaps TRBD1 as D (6 bases). CDR1 and CDR2 from the germline V gene are MNHEY and SVGAGI. This CDR3 has 13 amino acids. V was cut by 4 bases and J by 2 bases, with 9 bases left in between. The CDR3 DNA follows: TGTGCCAGCAGTTGGGGGCTACCCTACGAGCAGTACTTC. Its translation: CASSWGLPYEQYF.

V gene TRBV6-1 combines with J gene TRBJ1-1; D not certain. Per the germline V gene, CDR1 is MNHNS and CDR2 is SASEGT. This CDR3 has 14 amino acids. The V gene lost 8 bases and the J gene lost 1 base, with 14 bases spanning the gap. CDR3 residues: CASGEGWGNTEAFF. CDR3 DNA sequence: TGTGCCAGCGGGGAGGGTTGGGGGAACACTGAAGCTTTCTTT.

The rearrangement links TRBV19 to TRBJ2-3; 10 bases match TRBD2. With V trimmed by 2 bases and J by 4 bases, 9 bases remained unmatched. There are 17 residues in the CDR3. Germline V CDR1 and CDR2: LNHDA, SQIVND (reference sequence). The CDR3 DNA follows: TGTGCCAGTAGTATATCTAGCGGGGGAATGAGGGCAGATACGCAGTATTTT. Encoded protein: CASSISSGGMRADTQYF.

This clone was counted once. This sequence joins TRBV6-1 and TRBJ1-3; D is ambiguous. The V gene lost 11 bases and the J gene lost 0 bases, with 11 bases spanning the gap. The CDR3 has 13 residues. From germline, CDR1 is MNHNS and CDR2 SASEGT. CDR3 sequence: CACQALSGNTIYF. CDR3 coding DNA: TGTGCCTGCCAGGCTCTCTCTGGAAACACCATATATTTT.

CDR3 nucleotide sequence: TGTGCCAGTAGTATTCAGGGGATGAGCACAGATACGCAGTATTTT. As protein: CASSIQGMSTDTQYF. The chain is built from TRBV19 and TRBJ2-3; D may be TRBD1 (6 bases). V lost 3 bases and J lost 0, with 10 bases in between. In germline, CDR1 is LNHDA, CDR2 SQIVND (reference sequence). The CDR3 length is 15 residues. The full variable domain, in which reference TRBV19 and TRBJ2-3 provide the parts outside the CDR3, is DGGITQSPKYLFRKEGQNVTLSCEQNLNHDAMYWYRQDPGQGLRLIYYSQIVNDFQKGDIAEGYSVSREKKESFPLTVTSAQKNPTAFYLCASSIQGMSTDTQYFGPGTRLTVL.

The V call is TRBV7-3, the J call TRBJ2-7, with 11 bases aligning to TRBD2. The CDR3 covers 15 residues. Germline V CDR1 and CDR2: SGHTA, FQGTGA. V lost 5 bases and J lost 0; bases outside the gene matches: 3. CDR3 DNA sequence: TGTGCCAGCAGCATTACTAGCGGGAGCTCCTACGAGCAGTACTTC. Amino acid sequence: CASSITSGSSYEQYF.

The rearrangement uses TRBV5-1 and TRBJ2-1; weak D call: TRBD2 (6 bases). The CDR3 is 16 residues long. Germline lookup yields CDR1 SGHRS and CDR2 YFSETQ. V lost 1 base and J lost 2, with 13 bases in between. The CDR3 nucleotides are TGCGCCAGCAGCTTGTTACCCGGGACTGCCTACAATGAGCAGTTCTTC. It yields the protein CASSLLPGTAYNEQFF.

V and J are TRBV5-6 and TRBJ2-1, with D perhaps matching TRBD2 (6 bases). With 2 bases removed from V and 9 bases from J, the gap between germline ends came to 18 bases. The CDR3 consists of 15 residues. Per germline, CDR1 SGHDT and CDR2 YYEEEE. In DNA, the CDR3 is TGTGCCAGCAGCTTCGGGCGGGGTCCCTTTCTTGAGCAGTTCTTC. Encoded protein: CASSFGRGPFLEQFF.